A single sample gave rise to the 30 T cell receptor beta chains below, sequenced in a study of blood T cell repertoires in COVID-19 (dated by TCRdb to about 2020). Library method: the immunoSEQ multiplex PCR assay. As stored in TCRdb, this immuneACCESS dataset retains in-frame rearrangements with V and J assigned. A fraction of the clones does not appear; measured against another copy, unresolved V genes explain less than half of the discrepancy, and the remainder lacks a known reason. The sample includes around 140,000 clones, with roughly 83% observed a single time. The biggest ten clones account for about a sixth of the sample. Sequencing was carried out using peripheral blood. Receptor source: a woman older than 75 with acute or convalescent COVID-19.

Remarks on this clone: Other DNA sequences from this sample encode an identical CDR3 as well. The chain is built from TRBV5-4 and TRBJ2-7; TRBD2 matches at 16 bases. The CDR3 loop spans 16 amino acids. Germline CDR1 is SGHNT and CDR2 is YYREEE (reference sequence). Trimming took 4 bases from V and 6 from J; bases not matched to a gene: 7. The chain's CDR3 is CASSLGLAGGTGEQYF. CDR3 sequence (DNA): TGTGCCAGCAGCCTGGGACTAGCGGGAGGGACGGGCGAGCAGTACTTC.

The V call is TRBV4-3, the J call TRBJ1-4; TRBD1 aligns across 8 bases. This CDR3 is 17 amino acids long. Germline V gene sequence: CDR1 LGHNA, CDR2 YSLEER. The trim removed 2 bases at V and 5 bases at J, leaving 10 bases unmatched. CDR3 amino acids: CASSQSPPGQGNEKLFF. In DNA, the CDR3 is TGCGCCAGCAGCCAAAGCCCCCCCGGACAGGGAAATGAAAAACTGTTTTTT.

J is TRBJ2-2 and V is TRBV30, with D maybe TRBD2 (5 bases). The V end lost 2 bases, the J end lost 5 bases, and 12 bases lay between the germline ends. CDR3 size: 14 residues. Germline CDR1 GTSNPN, CDR2 SVGIG (reference sequence). CDR3 nucleotide sequence: TGTGCCTGGAGTCTCTTCCGAGGGACCGGGGAGCTGTTTTTT. Its translation is CAWSLFRGTGELFF.

This chain connects TRBV4-3 to TRBJ1-5, with D unresolved. The CDR3 length is 16 residues. V dropped 0 bases and J dropped 0 bases, with 9 bases sitting between them. CDR1 and CDR2 (germline): LGHNA, YSLEER. The CDR3 DNA reads as TGCGCCAGCAGCCAAGACGTCAGGTATAGCAATCAGCCCCAGCATTTT. Residues: CASSQDVRYSNQPQHF.

This clone was recorded once. The V gene is TRBV18, the J gene TRBJ2-5; 10 bases line up with TRBD1. CDR1 and CDR2 from the germline V gene are KGHSH and LQKENI. CDR3 length: 12 amino acids. The ends lost 8 bases at V and 5 bases at J; junction bases unmatched: 2. CDR3 region: CASRQGAETQYF. The CDR3 DNA reads as TGTGCCAGCCGACAGGGGGCGGAGACCCAGTACTTC.

The chain links TRBV27 to TRBJ1-4; TRBD1 matches 10 bases. This CDR3 is 17 amino acids long. After removal of 5 bases from V and 4 bases from J, the junction contained 10 bases not matched to a gene. Germline V gene data show CDR1 as MNHEY and CDR2 as SMNVEV (reference sequence). The DNA of the CDR3 is TGTGCCAGCAGTCCGACCGGGACAGGGGCCGTTAATGAAAAACTGTTTTTT. Translated, it gives CASSPTGTGAVNEKLFF.

The genes are TRBV9 and TRBJ2-1; 11 positions match TRBD2. With V trimmed by 0 bases and J by 1 base, 15 bases remained unmatched. The CDR3 consists of 21 residues. Germline V lookup: CDR1 SGDLS, CDR2 YYNGEE. The CDR3 DNA sequence: TGTGCCAGCAGCGTAGTCCAAAGGCGGGGTAGCGGGAGGGGGTCCTACAATGAGCAGTTCTTC. Translating gives CASSVVQRRGSGRGSYNEQFF.

The chain recombines TRBV5-4 with TRBJ2-2, with a possible D match to TRBD2 (7 bases). Trimming shortened V by 3 bases and J by 3 bases, and 15 bases separated the two germline ends. Germline V gene sequence: CDR1 SGHNT, CDR2 YYREEE (reference sequence). This CDR3 has 16 amino acids. CDR3 nucleotides: TGTGCCAGCAGCTCGCAACGGGGGGCCGACACCGGGGAGCTGTTTTTT. Translating gives CASSSQRGADTGELFF.

The rearrangement uses TRBV12-5 and TRBJ2-1; TRBD2 is a possible D gene (6 bases). Germline V gene sequence: CDR1 LGHNT, CDR2 FRNRAP. The CDR3 extends over 12 amino acids. Trimming cost V 2 bases and J 13 bases, with 12 bases left between them. The CDR3 region is CASGLFRTKQFF. DNA for the CDR3: TGTGCTAGTGGTTTGTTCCGGACTAAACAGTTCTTC.

This clone has only one observation. The DNA for the CDR3 is TGCAGCGTTAGGGACACCAACTCCTACGAGCAGTACTTC. It yields the protein CSVRDTNSYEQYF. The chain employs TRBV29-1 and TRBJ2-7; D perhaps matches TRBD1 (6 bases). This CDR3 contains 13 residues. Germline-derived CDR1 and CDR2 are SQVTM and ANQGSEA. V shed 5 bases and J shed 0 bases, with 11 bases lying between them.

The J gene is TRBJ2-1, the V gene TRBV7-2; possibly TRBD1 for D (6 bases). V was shortened by 2 bases and J by 1 base, with 12 bases between the two germline ends. CDR1 is SGHTA and CDR2 is FQGNSA in the germline V gene. The CDR3 sequence is 16 residues long. The CDR3 nucleotides read TGTGCCAGCAGCTTATTGGGGGCGGGTTCCTACAATGAGCAGTTCTTC. Protein sequence: CASSLLGAGSYNEQFF.

A word on this clone: Within the sample, other DNA sequences also encode this same CDR3. V usage is TRBV2 and J usage is TRBJ1-5; D remains ambiguous. CDR3 length: 13 amino acids. CDR1 and CDR2 from the germline V gene are SNHLY and FYNNEI. Between the trimmed V and J ends, which lost 6 bases and 0 bases, there was a span of 6 bases. The CDR3 bases are TGTGCCAGCAGGAGAGATAGCAATCAGCCCCAGCATTTT. Protein product: CASRRDSNQPQHF.

This rearrangement joins TRBV7-7 to TRBJ2-5, with 7 nucleotides matching TRBD1. From germline, CDR1 is SSHAT and CDR2 FNYEAQ (reference sequence). There are 14 residues in the CDR3. J lost 6 bases, V lost 3 bases, and 7 bases had no gene match. CDR3 amino acids: CASSLAQGSQTQYF. The CDR3 DNA sequence: TGTGCCAGCAGCTTGGCACAGGGGAGTCAGACCCAGTACTTC.

V is TRBV5-5 and J is TRBJ2-7; 9 bases are shared with TRBD1. The CDR3 loop spans 15 amino acids. The junction had 6 bases not matched to a gene; V was cut back by 4 bases and J by 1 base. Looked up from germline, CDR1 is SGHKS and CDR2 is YYEKEE (reference sequence). For the CDR3, the DNA is TGTGCCAGCAGCCGCACAGGGGGCGAGTCCTACGAGCAGTACTTC. The encoded protein is CASSRTGGESYEQYF. Combining the CDR3 with reference TRBV5-5 and TRBJ2-7 gives the whole variable domain DAGVTQSPTHLIKTRGQQVTLRCSPISGHKSVSWYQQVLGQGPQFIFQYYEKEERGRGNFPDRFSARQFPNYSSELNVNALLLGDSALYLCASSRTGGESYEQYFGPGTRLTVT.

The chain is built from TRBV5-5 and TRBJ2-3; D may be TRBD2 (7 bases). Trimming stripped 4 bases from V and 4 bases from J, with 16 bases between. Germline lookup yields CDR1 SGHKS and CDR2 YYEKEE (reference sequence). The CDR3 has 15 amino acids. The CDR3 coding sequence is TGTGCCAGCAGCGGGGGGGCACAGAGGGCAGATACGCAGTATTTT. The encoded protein is CASSGGAQRADTQYF.

This chain uses TRBV18 with TRBJ2-2; TRBD1 aligns across 8 bases. The CDR3 is made up of 15 amino acids. Germline CDR1 KGHSH, CDR2 LQKENI. The V gene end was trimmed by 6 bases and the J gene end by 4 bases; junction bases not matched to a gene: 7. CDR3 protein: CASSPQTGATGELFF. CDR3 bases: TGTGCCAGCTCTCCTCAGACAGGGGCCACCGGGGAGCTGTTTTTT.

The rearrangement joins TRBV5-8 to TRBJ2-6, with no clear D. The germline V and J ends were trimmed by 0 bases and 3 bases, with 4 bases remaining between them. The CDR3 consists of 14 residues. The V gene's germline CDR1 is SGHTS and CDR2 YDEGEE. In nucleotides, the CDR3 is TGTGCCAGCAGCTTGGGCTATGGGGCCAACGTCCTGACTTTC. As protein: CASSLGYGANVLTF.

J is TRBJ2-1 and V is TRBV7-9; TRBD2 matches 7 bases. The CDR3 is 16 residues long. The V segment lost 5 bases and the J segment 4 bases; nucleotides outside the gene matches: 11. The germline gives CDR1 SEHNR, CDR2 FQNEAQ (reference sequence). The DNA for the CDR3 is TGTGCCAGCAGCCTATTGAGCGGGAAAAATTACAATGAGCAGTTCTTC. Protein: CASSLLSGKNYNEQFF. The full variable domain, with the rest looked up from reference TRBV7-9 and TRBJ2-1, is DTGVSQNPRHKITKRGQNVTFRCDPISEHNRLYWYRQTLGQGPEFLTYFQNEAQLEKSRLLSDRFSAERPKGSFSTLEIQRTEQGDSAMYLCASSLLSGKNYNEQFFGPGTRLTVL.

The V and J genes are TRBV12-5 and TRBJ2-6, with 8 bases fitting TRBD1. The length of the CDR3 is 17 residues. Germline loops: CDR1 LGHNT, CDR2 FRNRAP. The V and J ends lost 2 bases and 4 bases, in that order; junction bases with no gene match: 7. CDR3 region: CASGLTQGARGANVLTF. CDR3 sequence (DNA): TGTGCTAGTGGTTTGACTCAGGGGGCGCGAGGGGCCAACGTCCTGACTTTC.

The chain carries TRBV12-3 or TRBV12-4 and TRBJ1-1, with D perhaps TRBD1 (5 bases). This CDR3 has 11 amino acids. Deletions cut 2 bases from V and 9 bases from J, with 7 bases between. CDR3 amino acids: CASSLNRKAFF. Here the CDR3 DNA reads TGTGCCAGCAGTTTAAACAGGAAAGCTTTCTTT.

The chain employs TRBV2 and TRBJ2-2; no reliable D call. Germline V gives CDR1 SNHLY, CDR2 FYNNEI. The CDR3 is made up of 14 amino acids. Trimming cost V 3 bases and J 5 bases, with 10 bases left between them. In nucleotides, the CDR3 is TGTGCCAGCAGTGACACCCGCGTGACCGGGGAGCTGTTTTTT. Translation: CASSDTRVTGELFF.

This chain joins TRBV30 and TRBJ2-7; 16 bases match TRBD2. Germline V gene sequence: CDR1 GTSNPN, CDR2 SVGIG (reference sequence). V shed 3 bases, J shed 5 bases, and the junction held 16 bases outside the gene matches. The CDR3 totals 19 residues. The CDR3 nucleotides read TGTGCCTGGAGGGCTAGGGGGATGGGACTAGCGGGAGGGCCCCACGAGCAGTACTTC. Residues: CAWRARGMGLAGGPHEQYF.

This chain uses TRBV27 with TRBJ1-4, with 9 bases lining up with TRBD1. V shed 3 bases and J 5 bases; nucleotides not matched to a gene: 13. This CDR3 has 18 residues. Germline V gives CDR1 MNHEY, CDR2 SMNVEV (reference sequence). The CDR3 nucleotides are TGTGCCAGCAGTTTCTCCCCTCCGGGACAGGGACGGAATGAAAAACTGTTTTTT. Its protein product is CASSFSPPGQGRNEKLFF. The complete variable domain, with remaining parts taken from reference TRBV27 and TRBJ1-4, reads EAQVTQNPRYLITVTGKKLTVTCSQNMNHEYMSWYRQDPGLGLRQIYYSMNVEVTDKGDVPEGYKVSRKEKRNFPLILESPSPNQTSLYFCASSFSPPGQGRNEKLFFGSGTQLSVL.

In its sample, this clone was seen once. The chain carries TRBV7-9 and TRBJ1-6, with D perhaps TRBD1 (6 bases). The V and J ends lost 8 bases and 7 bases respectively, with 15 bases between them. The CDR3 is made up of 14 amino acids. Per germline, CDR1 SEHNR and CDR2 FQNEAQ (reference sequence). This CDR3 is CASGRRTENSPLHF. In DNA form, the CDR3 reads TGTGCCAGCGGAAGGAGGACAGAGAATTCACCCCTCCACTTT.

This clone appeared once. The chain has TRBV4-3 and TRBJ1-6; tentatively, D is TRBD1 (5 bases). V gave up 0 bases and J gave up 5 bases, with 8 bases separating them. The CDR3 is made up of 15 amino acids. Germline-derived CDR1 and CDR2 are LGHNA and YSLEER. This chain's CDR3 is CASSQDSGDNSPLHF. The CDR3 DNA is TGCGCCAGCAGCCAAGATTCGGGGGATAATTCACCCCTCCACTTT.

The chain is built from TRBV10-2 and TRBJ1-2, with D hard to call. The V end lost 6 bases, the J end lost 4 bases, and 9 bases lay between the germline ends. The CDR3 loop spans 12 amino acids. CDR1 is WSHSY and CDR2 is SAAADI in the germline V gene. The CDR3 nucleotides are TGCGCCAGCAGCCAGCGAGCCTATGGCTACACCTTC. It translates to CASSQRAYGYTF.

The chain joins TRBV2 to TRBJ2-5, with a weak D call TRBD2 (6 bases). V lost 10 bases to trimming and J lost 5 bases, with 17 bases between them. The germline CDR1 and CDR2 sequences are SNHLY and FYNNEI. The CDR3 has 13 residues. The CDR3 here is CAKLAPTWETQYF. Written as DNA, the CDR3 is TGTGCCAAACTAGCCCCAACCTGGGAGACCCAGTACTTC.

J is TRBJ1-1 and V is TRBV11-2, with 8 bases lining up with TRBD1. J lost 12 bases, V lost 3 bases, and 6 bases had no gene match. The CDR3 has 12 amino acids. Germline lookup yields CDR1 SGHAT and CDR2 FQNNGV. DNA of the CDR3: TGTGCCAGCAGCTTCGGACAGGGTCTTTCTTTCTTT. Amino acids: CASSFGQGLSFF.

The rearrangement joins TRBV18 to TRBJ1-6; 9 bases line up with TRBD1. CDR3 size: 15 residues. J lost 5 bases, V lost 3 bases, and 2 bases had no gene match. The V gene's germline CDR1 is KGHSH and CDR2 LQKENI. The CDR3 region is CASSPGQGNNSPLHF. DNA of the CDR3: TGTGCCAGCTCACCGGGACAGGGCAATAATTCACCCCTCCACTTT.

The rearrangement joins TRBV30 to TRBJ1-4, with TRBD1 as a possible D gene (5 bases). Per the germline V gene, CDR1 is GTSNPN and CDR2 is SVGIG (reference sequence). The CDR3 contains 14 residues. Trimming stripped 3 bases from V and 8 bases from J, with 16 bases between. For the CDR3, the DNA is TGTGCCTGGAGCCAGGCCCAACGGGGGGAAAAACTGTTTTTT. It is translated as CAWSQAQRGEKLFF.